The sample holds one count of the clone carrying this TCR beta chain. As yet, its antigen is unknown. These data belong to a study of CD8+ T cells in alopecia areata. Treatment described: oral pan-JAK inhibitor, 5-10 mg twice daily. Punch biopsies of lesional scalp, plus peripheral blood, were taken from alopecia areata patients. From PBMCs, CD4+ and CD8+ T cells were sorted. The study, taken as a whole, reports: A great number of expanded lesional clones endured in scalp and blood during tofacitinib.

cDNA prepared by RNA extraction and subsequent reverse transcription served as the template for sequencing. Sequenced by immunoSEQ multiplex PCR; TCRdb stores in-frame clones only, minus some. The repertoire holds more than 110,000 clones, with 75% to 85% as singletons. Germline loops: CDR1 SGHRS, CDR2 YFSETQ. The CDR3 totals 15 residues. The V and J ends lost 3 bases and 3 bases respectively, with 15 bases between them. The chain combines TRBV5-1 with TRBJ1-1, with D maybe TRBD1 (6 bases). The material was CD8+ T cells sorted from blood, obtained at week 4, from a patient treated with tofacitinib. The TCR originated in a human donor with alopecia areata. Written as DNA, the CDR3 is TGCGCCAGCAGCTCCAGGACAGCGGAGTACACTGAAGCTTTCTTT. Its translation is CASSSRTAEYTEAFF.